This TCR beta chain originates from a study of radiotherapy plus CTLA-4 blockade in lung cancer. Overall study: Disease control was seen in approximately 29% of patients, objective responses in 15% to 20%. General study points: Peripheral blood showed expansion of tumor-derived TCR clones after radiotherapy and ipilimumab.

With ipilimumab providing CTLA-4 blockade, focal radiation was administered to patients who had chemo-refractory metastatic non-small-cell lung cancer. Sequencing was performed with immunoSEQ multiplex PCR; in TCRdb, only in-frame clones are kept and a portion is missing. The table shows about 110,000 clones, with 70% to 90% occurring only once. For this clone: Its antigen is currently unknown.

The sample in question was peripheral blood, obtained from a patient treated with radiotherapy plus ipilimumab. The clonotype was recovered from a human donor with non-small cell lung cancer that progressed on radiotherapy plus ipilimumab. Some clones in this sample may be carry-over from other donors' samples.

The CDR3 is CASGDTISTDTQYF. The CDR3 coding sequence is TGTGCCAGCGGGGACACAATTAGCACAGATACGCAGTATTTT. The chain carries TRBV2 and TRBJ2-3; TRBD1 might be the D (6 bases). Trimming stripped 8 bases from V and 0 bases from J, with 12 bases between. CDR1 and CDR2 from the germline V gene are SNHLY and FYNNEI. The CDR3 consists of 14 residues.